This T cell receptor beta chain was captured by sequencing in a study of T-cell memory formation after mild COVID-19. At the level of the study: TCR clustering was largely donor specific.

TCRdb re-analysed the 5' RACE reads in MiXCR, keeping a single row per CDR3 protein. Of roughly 300,000 distinct CDR3 sequences listed, roughly 13% are singletons. Study-wide results and limits: Contracting clones from day 15 to 85 showed balanced CD4/CD8; later expanders favored CD4+. Still unconfirmed is whether the second-wave clones peaking on day 37 recognized SARS-CoV-2.

V was trimmed by 2 bases and J by 10 bases, leaving 18 bases between them. Germline assignment: CDR1 MNHEY and CDR2 SVGEGT. CDR3 size: 15 residues. This clonotype was seen a few times. Antigen: not known. The receptor was derived from a young man who had mild COVID-19 (a few samples of this study predate the infection). Cell type and time point are not known. Sequencing used PBMCs or a T cell subset sorted from them (not recorded which). The chain links TRBV6-2 or TRBV6-3 to TRBJ2-1; tentatively, D is TRBD2 (7 bases). In DNA form, the CDR3 reads TGTGCCAGCAGTTACGGGGGGGCCAGGGCGCGGGAGCAGTTCTTC. It codes for CASSYGGARAREQFF.